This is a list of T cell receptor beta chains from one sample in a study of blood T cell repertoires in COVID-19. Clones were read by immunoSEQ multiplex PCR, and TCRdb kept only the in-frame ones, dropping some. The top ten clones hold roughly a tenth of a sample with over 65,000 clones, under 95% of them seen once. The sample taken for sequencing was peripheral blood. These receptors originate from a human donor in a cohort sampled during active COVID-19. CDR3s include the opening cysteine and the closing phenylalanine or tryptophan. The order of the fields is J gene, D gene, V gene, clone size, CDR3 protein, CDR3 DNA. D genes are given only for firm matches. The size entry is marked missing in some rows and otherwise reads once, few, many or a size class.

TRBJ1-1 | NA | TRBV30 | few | CAWTKTFLAFF | TGTGCCTGGACTAAAACGTTTTTAGCTTTCTTT
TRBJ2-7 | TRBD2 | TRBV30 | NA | CALTRLAGDEQYF | TGTGCCCTAACTAGACTAGCGGGAGACGAGCAGTACTTC
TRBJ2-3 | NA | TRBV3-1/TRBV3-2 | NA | CASSQDVRYTDTQYF | TGTGCCAGCAGCCAAGACGTCAGATACACAGATACGCAGTATTTT
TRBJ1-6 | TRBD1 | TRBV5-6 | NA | CASSGAGTGSSYNSPLHF | TGTGCCAGCAGCGGGGCCGGGACAGGGAGCTCCTATAATTCACCCCTCCACTTT
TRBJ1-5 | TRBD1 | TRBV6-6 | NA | CASTDNRGNSNQPQHF | TGTGCCAGCACCGATAACAGGGGTAATAGCAATCAGCCCCAGCATTTT
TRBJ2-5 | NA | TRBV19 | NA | CASSIGDRIQETQYF | TGTGCCAGTAGTATAGGAGACAGAATTCAAGAGACCCAGTACTTC
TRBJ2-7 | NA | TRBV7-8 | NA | CASSLVIYEQYF | TGTGCCAGCAGCTTAGTCATCTACGAGCAGTACTTC
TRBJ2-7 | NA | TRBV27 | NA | CASSLAPTHEQYF | TGTGCCAGCAGTTTAGCTCCGACTCACGAGCAGTACTTC
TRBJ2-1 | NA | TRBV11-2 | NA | CASSLESQGNEQFF | TGTGCCAGCAGCTTAGAATCCCAGGGAAATGAGCAGTTCTTC
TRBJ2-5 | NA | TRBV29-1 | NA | CSVVAWGESQETQYF | TGCAGCGTAGTTGCTTGGGGGGAATCCCAAGAGACCCAGTACTTC